These T cell receptor beta chains were read from a single sample in a study of Graves' ophthalmopathy and Graves' hyperthyroidism. MiXCR, applied by TCRdb to the multiplex PCR reads, yields one record per CDR3 protein. This sample carries roughly 610,000 distinct CDR3 sequences, about a fifth of them seen once, and the ten largest clones take around 6.5%. Material: peripheral blood. Receptors were obtained from a woman between 18 and 30 years old with stable Graves' hyperthyroidism. Some clones in this sample may be carry-over from other donors' samples. Each CDR3 is given with its conserved first and last residue. Each record gives: CDR3 length, J gene, V gene, CDR3 protein.

>16|TRBJ1-5|TRBV10-1
CASSVVLAFSNQPQHF
>20|TRBJ1-2|TRBV5-1
CASSLAGRVGLQSTNYGYTF
>15|TRBJ1-1|TRBV5-5
CASSLRGGVNTEAFF
>14|TRBJ2-7|TRBV20-1
CSASGTGGHYEQYF
>17|TRBJ2-2|TRBV7-3
CASSLGLAGNSVGELFF
>13|TRBJ1-2|TRBV12-3/TRBV12-4
CASSWDREGGYTF
>15|TRBJ1-5|TRBV19
CASSIVSDSNQPQHF
>15|TRBJ1-5|TRBV12-3/TRBV12-4
CASSLTGGANQPQHF
>15|TRBJ2-7|TRBV6-5
CASSYESSVSYEQYF
>16|TRBJ1-1|TRBV4-1
CASSQTGMKGNTEAFF
>13|TRBJ2-5|TRBV12-3/TRBV12-4
CASTLTGQETQYF
>14|TRBJ2-3|TRBV6-1
CASKTTTSTDTQYF
>13|TRBJ2-7|TRBV2
CASVEIRGSEQYF
>13|TRBJ1-1|TRBV7-8
CASSGRVNTEAFF
>15|TRBJ1-5|TRBV18
CASSPRGNEGQPQHF
>15|TRBJ1-6|TRBV2
CASREAGGLGSPLHF
>14|TRBJ2-7|TRBV7-2
CASSGRGGTYEQYF
>14|TRBJ1-6|TRBV9
CASSPTVTNSPLHF
>16|TRBJ2-2|TRBV2
CASNQGLAGFTGELFF
>19|TRBJ1-3|TRBV4-1
CASSQAPNRGDSSGNTIYF
>17|TRBJ2-7|TRBV28
CASSPRTSGRAGNEQYF
>11|TRBJ1-2|TRBV29-1
CSGKLDYGYTF
>13|TRBJ2-4|TRBV30
CAWGWVAKNIQYF
>15|TRBJ2-2|TRBV20-1
CSARDLGKNTGELFF
>15|TRBJ1-2|TRBV12-3/TRBV12-4
CASSFRGQWGHGYTF
>15|TRBJ1-1|TRBV7-8
CASSLRTGDLSEAFF
>13|TRBJ1-3|TRBV19
CASNLIPGNTIYF
>14|TRBJ2-7|TRBV6-2/TRBV6-3
CASSYYSGRGEQYF
>14|TRBJ2-7|TRBV27
CASSSGHRVYEQYF
>15|TRBJ2-7|TRBV19
CASSIAAGSSYEQYF
>13|TRBJ1-2|TRBV12-3/TRBV12-4
CASSFSGGDGYTF
>14|TRBJ1-6|TRBV12-3/TRBV12-4
CASSLRGVDSPLHF
>14|TRBJ1-1|TRBV6-1
CASTERQMNTEAFF
>15|TRBJ1-2|TRBV12-3/TRBV12-4
CASSLVAPTSYGYTF
>15|TRBJ1-1|TRBV6-5
CASSSGQGDNTEAFF
>14|TRBJ1-6|TRBV18
CASSPSFYNSPLHF
>17|TRBJ1-1|TRBV12-3/TRBV12-4
CASTLETHFDVNTEAFF
>16|TRBJ2-5|TRBV12-3/TRBV12-4
CASSPGQGPKQETQYF
>15|TRBJ2-4|TRBV20-1
CSAPPGTGAKNIQYF
>13|TRBJ2-7|TRBV9
CASSEGQHYEQYF
>16|TRBJ2-5|TRBV27
CASSLSVAGGLETQYF
>14|TRBJ2-7|TRBV5-1
CASSNGQGAYEQYF
>19|TRBJ2-4|TRBV6-1
CASSRIPSGAAAAKNIQYF
>14|TRBJ1-5|TRBV6-1
CASSAERAGQPQHF
>15|TRBJ1-2|TRBV28
CASSRPGRTDYGYTF
>15|TRBJ2-2|TRBV6-1
CASGRAVRDTGELFF